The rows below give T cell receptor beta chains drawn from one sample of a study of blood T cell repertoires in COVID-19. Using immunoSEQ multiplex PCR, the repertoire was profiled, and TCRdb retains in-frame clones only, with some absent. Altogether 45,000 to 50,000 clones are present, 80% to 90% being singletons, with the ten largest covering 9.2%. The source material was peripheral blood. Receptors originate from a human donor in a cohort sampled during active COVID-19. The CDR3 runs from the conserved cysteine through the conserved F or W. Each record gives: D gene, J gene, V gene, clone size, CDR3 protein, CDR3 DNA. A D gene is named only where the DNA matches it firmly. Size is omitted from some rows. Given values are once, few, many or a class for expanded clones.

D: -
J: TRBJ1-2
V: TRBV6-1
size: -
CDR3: CASSEVRSYYGYTF
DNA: TGTGCCAGCAGTGAGGTCAGGTCTTACTATGGCTACACCTTC

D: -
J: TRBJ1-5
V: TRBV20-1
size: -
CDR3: CSASGGVRNQPQHF
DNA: TGCAGTGCTAGTGGGGGGGTCAGGAATCAGCCCCAGCATTTT

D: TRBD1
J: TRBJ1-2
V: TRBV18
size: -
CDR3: CASSPGQGVGYGYTF
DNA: TGTGCCAGCTCACCAGGACAGGGAGTAGGATATGGCTACACCTTC

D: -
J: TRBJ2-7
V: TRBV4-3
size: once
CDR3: CASSQGVRQAAYEQYF
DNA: TGCGCCAGCAGCCAAGGGGTGCGACAGGCCGCCTACGAGCAGTACTTC

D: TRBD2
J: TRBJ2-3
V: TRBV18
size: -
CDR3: CASSPRTSGGTDTQYF
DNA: TGTGCCAGCTCACCACGGACTAGCGGGGGGACAGATACGCAGTATTTT

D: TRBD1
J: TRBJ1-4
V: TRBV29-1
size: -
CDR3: CSVARDRGGEKLFF
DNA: TGCAGCGTTGCGAGAGACAGGGGTGGCGAAAAACTGTTTTTT

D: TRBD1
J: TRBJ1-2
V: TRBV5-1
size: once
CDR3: CASSLSIQGDGYTF
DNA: TGCGCCAGCAGCTTGTCTATACAGGGGGATGGCTACACCTTC

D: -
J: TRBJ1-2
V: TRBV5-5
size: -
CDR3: CASSLALRDYGYTF
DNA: TGTGCCAGCAGCTTGGCCTTACGAGACTATGGCTACACCTTC

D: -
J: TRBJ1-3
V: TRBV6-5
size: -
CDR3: CATHPTGAGNTIYF
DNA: TGTGCCACCCACCCGACAGGAGCTGGAAACACCATATATTTT

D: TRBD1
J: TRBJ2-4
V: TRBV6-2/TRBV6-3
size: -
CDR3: CASSLGQGVRNIQYF
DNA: TGTGCCAGCAGCCTGGGACAGGGGGTTCGAAACATTCAGTACTTC

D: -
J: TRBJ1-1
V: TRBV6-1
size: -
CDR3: CASSPRGSEAFF
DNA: TGTGCCAGCAGTCCCCGGGGGTCCGAAGCTTTCTTT